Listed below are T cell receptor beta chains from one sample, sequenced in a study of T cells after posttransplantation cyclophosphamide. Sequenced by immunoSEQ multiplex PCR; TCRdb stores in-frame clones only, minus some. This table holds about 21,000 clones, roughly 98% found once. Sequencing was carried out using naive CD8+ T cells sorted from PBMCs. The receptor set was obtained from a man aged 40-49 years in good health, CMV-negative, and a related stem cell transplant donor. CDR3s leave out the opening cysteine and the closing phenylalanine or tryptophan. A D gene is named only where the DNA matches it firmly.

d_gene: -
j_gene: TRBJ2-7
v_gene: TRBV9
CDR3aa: ASSGSGRPGYEQY

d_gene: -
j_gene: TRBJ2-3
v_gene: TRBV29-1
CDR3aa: SVEEGGAYTQY

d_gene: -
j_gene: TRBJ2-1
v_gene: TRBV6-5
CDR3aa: ASSYSRGLLHNEQF

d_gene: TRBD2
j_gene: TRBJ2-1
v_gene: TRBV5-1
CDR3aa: ATTSGRANEQF

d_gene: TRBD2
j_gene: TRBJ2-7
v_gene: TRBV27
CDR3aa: ASSSSPSGTYEQY

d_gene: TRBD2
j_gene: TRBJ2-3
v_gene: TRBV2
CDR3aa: ASFSSGTADTQY

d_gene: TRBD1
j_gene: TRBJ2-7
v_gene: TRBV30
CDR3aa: AWSPGQIYEQY

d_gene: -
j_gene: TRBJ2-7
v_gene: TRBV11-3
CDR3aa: ASSHGSGDYEQY

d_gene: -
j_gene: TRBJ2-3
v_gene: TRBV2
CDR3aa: ATQREPFRGDTQY

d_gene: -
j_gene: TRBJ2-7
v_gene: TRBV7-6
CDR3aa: ASTPGRGDYEQY

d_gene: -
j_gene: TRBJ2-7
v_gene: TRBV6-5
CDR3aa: ASTPGQTSSYEQY

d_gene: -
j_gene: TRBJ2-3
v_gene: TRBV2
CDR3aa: ASIGLGLDTQY

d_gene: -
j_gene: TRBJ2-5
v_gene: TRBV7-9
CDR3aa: ASRGFTGQETQY

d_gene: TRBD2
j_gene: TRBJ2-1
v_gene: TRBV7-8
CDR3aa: ASSLPGLAGVPAEQF

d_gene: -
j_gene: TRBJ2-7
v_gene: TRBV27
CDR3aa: ASSDRTYEQY

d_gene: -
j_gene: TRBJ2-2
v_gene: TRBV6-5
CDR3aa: ASSYQTYPTGELF

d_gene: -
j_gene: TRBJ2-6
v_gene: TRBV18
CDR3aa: ASSPRTAGANVLT

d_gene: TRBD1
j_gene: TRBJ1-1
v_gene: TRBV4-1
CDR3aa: ASSRGQGRPEAF

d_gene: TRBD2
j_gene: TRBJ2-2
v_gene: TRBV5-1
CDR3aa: ASSLAEVLASSGELF

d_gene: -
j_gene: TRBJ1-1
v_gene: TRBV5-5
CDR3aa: ASSLDLGGPEAF

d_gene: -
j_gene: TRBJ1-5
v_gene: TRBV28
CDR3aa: ASSGWAQPQH